The rows below give T cell receptor beta chains drawn from one sample of a study of technical replicates of blood from several donors. Libraries were prepared by immunoSEQ multiplex PCR; TCRdb keeps only in-frame clonotypes and omits some of them. The sample yields around 13,000 clones, approximately 81% seen once. The sequenced sample was PBMCs. The source is a human donor in good health. Each CDR3 is given with its conserved first and last residue. The D gene is left open where the match is weak. Only part of the rows carry a size: once, few, many, or a class if the clone is expanded.

V gene,J gene,CDR3 length,D gene,clone size,CDR3 protein,CDR3 DNA
TRBV5-1,TRBJ1-2,13,NA,NA,CASSLVGGKGYTF,TGCGCCAGCAGCTTGGTAGGAGGGAAGGGCTACACCTTC
TRBV10-3,TRBJ2-7,18,TRBD1,NA,CAISESGISGTEPYEQYF,TGTGCCATCAGTGAGTCGGGAATATCCGGGACAGAACCCTACGAGCAGTACTTC
TRBV19,TRBJ1-2,13,NA,NA,CASSPGPNYGYTF,TGTGCCAGTAGTCCAGGGCCTAACTATGGCTACACCTTC
TRBV7-2,TRBJ1-4,14,TRBD1,once,CASSSGGGDEKLFF,TGTGCCAGCAGCTCAGGGGGCGGCGATGAAAAACTGTTTTTT
TRBV19,TRBJ2-7,14,NA,NA,CASSPQVGLYEQYF,TGTGCCAGTAGTCCTCAAGTGGGGCTCTACGAGCAGTACTTC
TRBV4-1,TRBJ1-2,15,NA,NA,CASSPTPADNYGYTF,TGCGCCAGCAGCCCAACTCCCGCGGATAACTATGGCTACACCTTC
TRBV4-2,TRBJ1-5,13,NA,NA,CASSQEQDQPQHF,TGTGCCAGCAGCCAAGAACAGGACCAGCCCCAGCATTTT
TRBV2,TRBJ2-5,15,NA,NA,CASSEVLAVQETQYF,TGTGCCAGCAGTGAAGTCTTGGCAGTTCAAGAGACCCAGTACTTC
TRBV6-1,TRBJ2-2,13,TRBD2,NA,CAGKREWSGELFF,TGTGCGGGGAAGCGGGAGTGGTCCGGGGAGCTGTTTTTT
TRBV6-5,TRBJ2-3,15,TRBD1,NA,CASSFRDRAVDTQYF,TGTGCCAGCAGCTTCCGGGACAGGGCCGTAGATACGCAGTATTTT
TRBV9,TRBJ2-1,15,TRBD2,NA,CASREAGSGYNEQFF,TGTGCCAGCCGGGAGGCGGGGTCGGGCTACAATGAGCAGTTCTTC
TRBV7-9,TRBJ2-3,12,NA,NA,CASSSGEDTQYF,TGTGCCAGCAGCTCCGGGGAAGATACGCAGTATTTT
TRBV4-1,TRBJ2-3,15,TRBD1,NA,CASSRDRVTTDTQYF,TGCGCCAGCAGCAGGGACAGGGTCACCACAGATACGCAGTATTTT
TRBV4-1,TRBJ2-7,19,TRBD2,NA,CASSQDRFGGREGSYEQYF,TGCGCCAGCAGCCAAGATAGGTTTGGTGGGCGGGAGGGCTCCTACGAGCAGTACTTC
TRBV6-4,TRBJ1-2,13,TRBD1,NA,CASSEDRAGGYTF,TGTGCCAGCAGTGAAGACAGGGCAGGCGGCTACACCTTC
TRBV30,TRBJ1-5,15,NA,few,CAWGRDSNSNQPQHF,TGTGCCTGGGGCCGGGACTCAAATAGCAATCAGCCCCAGCATTTT
TRBV4-2,TRBJ2-7,16,NA,once,CASSQDPQGYPYEQYF,TGTGCCAGCAGCCAAGATCCTCAGGGGTACCCCTACGAGCAGTACTTC
TRBV6-5,TRBJ2-7,14,NA,NA,CASRRDTKPYEQYF,TGTGCCAGCAGGAGGGACACAAAACCCTACGAGCAGTACTTC
TRBV18,TRBJ2-7,12,NA,NA,CASSPLGTVMYF,TGTGCCAGCTCTCCACTCGGGACTGTGATGTACTTC
TRBV28,TRBJ2-7,15,TRBD2,NA,CASSPPSGGPYEQYF,TGTGCCAGCAGTCCACCTAGCGGAGGTCCCTACGAGCAGTACTTC
TRBV9,TRBJ2-1,15,NA,NA,CASSVGSGPDNEQFF,TGTGCCAGCAGCGTAGGTAGCGGCCCCGACAATGAGCAGTTCTTC
TRBV30,TRBJ1-1,13,TRBD1,NA,CARDRGLNTEAFF,TGTGCAAGGGACAGGGGCTTGAACACTGAAGCTTTCTTT
TRBV10-1,TRBJ2-7,14,NA,few,CASSATEESDEQYF,TGCGCCAGCAGTGCGACAGAAGAAAGTGACGAGCAGTACTTC
TRBV30,TRBJ1-1,15,NA,NA,CAWSGRAGMNTEAFF,TGTGCCTGGAGTGGCCGGGCAGGGATGAACACTGAAGCTTTCTTT
TRBV25-1,TRBJ1-1,14,NA,NA,CASSAYSGKTEAFF,TGTGCCAGCAGTGCCTACAGTGGTAAGACTGAAGCTTTCTTT
TRBV27,TRBJ1-1,14,NA,NA,CASSHYLLDTEAFF,TGTGCCAGCAGCCACTATCTCCTAGACACTGAAGCTTTCTTT
TRBV11-3,TRBJ2-6,17,NA,NA,CASSLGDISSGANVLTF,TGTGCCAGCAGCTTAGGGGACATCAGCTCTGGGGCCAACGTCCTGACTTTC
TRBV10-2,TRBJ1-1,13,NA,NA,CASTAGIGTEAFF,TGCGCCAGCACCGCAGGGATTGGGACTGAAGCTTTCTTT
TRBV19,TRBJ1-2,14,NA,NA,CASTNPGVNYGYTF,TGTGCCAGTACCAACCCCGGGGTTAACTATGGCTACACCTTC
TRBV7-9,TRBJ2-1,16,NA,NA,CASSHLPRDSNNEQFF,TGTGCCAGCAGCCACTTGCCCCGGGACTCAAACAATGAGCAGTTCTTC
TRBV7-3,TRBJ2-1,14,TRBD2,NA,CASSLGSGGNEQFF,TGTGCCAGCAGCTTAGGTAGCGGGGGGAATGAGCAGTTCTTC
TRBV25-1,TRBJ2-1,15,NA,NA,CASSDRGSDYNEQFF,TGTGCCAGCAGTGATAGAGGGTCGGATTACAATGAGCAGTTCTTC
TRBV5-1,TRBJ1-5,16,TRBD1,NA,CASSPSTGFSNQPQHF,TGCGCCAGCAGCCCTTCGACAGGGTTTAGCAATCAGCCCCAGCATTTT
TRBV11-2,TRBJ1-2,13,NA,NA,CASSLGQDYGYTF,TGTGCCAGCAGCTTAGGACAGGACTATGGCTACACCTTC
TRBV7-2,TRBJ2-1,14,TRBD2,once,CASSFRREYNEQFF,TGTGCCAGCAGCTTCCGGCGGGAGTACAATGAGCAGTTCTTC
TRBV9,TRBJ2-1,16,TRBD2,NA,CASSVPQAGAHNEQFF,TGTGCCAGCAGCGTCCCTCAGGCGGGAGCCCACAATGAGCAGTTCTTC
TRBV7-7,TRBJ2-7,15,TRBD2,NA,CASSIGTSLTYEQYF,TGTGCCAGCAGCATCGGGACTAGCCTAACCTACGAGCAGTACTTC
TRBV7-9,TRBJ1-1,13,NA,NA,CASSLVVNTEAFF,TGTGCCAGCAGCTTAGTTGTAAACACTGAAGCTTTCTTT
TRBV7-2,TRBJ1-3,17,TRBD1,NA,CASSPFAGQFSGNTIYF,TGTGCCAGCAGCCCCTTTGCGGGACAGTTCTCTGGAAACACCATATATTTT
TRBV2,TRBJ1-2,14,NA,NA,CASSTGPSGYGYTF,TGTGCCAGCAGTACCGGCCCCTCGGGGTATGGCTACACCTTC
TRBV7-9,TRBJ2-1,17,TRBD2,NA,CASTPGTSGIDVNEQFF,TGTGCCAGCACCCCCGGGACTAGCGGGATTGATGTCAATGAGCAGTTCTTC
TRBV10-3,TRBJ2-4,17,NA,once,CAISDPQPDRKKNIQYF,TGTGCCATCAGTGACCCCCAGCCCGACAGGAAAAAAAACATTCAGTACTTC
TRBV27,TRBJ2-7,15,TRBD2,NA,CASSLGLAGIYEQYF,TGTGCCAGCAGTTTAGGACTAGCGGGAATCTACGAGCAGTACTTC
TRBV6-5,TRBJ2-7,15,NA,NA,CASSYSIGSSHEQYF,TGTGCCAGCAGTTACTCGATCGGGTCTAGCCACGAGCAGTACTTC
TRBV7-2,TRBJ1-5,15,NA,NA,CASSLATGNNQPQHF,TGTGCCAGCAGCTTAGCAACCGGGAACAATCAGCCCCAGCATTTT
TRBV28,TRBJ2-2,15,NA,NA,CASSGRPGVTGELFF,TGTGCCAGCAGTGGGAGGCCTGGGGTTACCGGGGAGCTGTTTTTT
TRBV7-2,TRBJ2-5,15,TRBD1,NA,CASSLSISGGETQYF,TGTGCCAGCAGCTTAAGCATTTCAGGGGGAGAGACCCAGTACTTC
TRBV11-3,TRBJ1-1,14,NA,NA,CASSFGGWNTEAFF,TGTGCCAGCAGCTTTGGAGGCTGGAACACTGAAGCTTTCTTT
TRBV18,TRBJ1-2,12,NA,NA,CASSPPSYGYTF,TGTGCCAGCTCACCACCGAGCTATGGCTACACCTTC
TRBV4-2,TRBJ1-2,15,NA,NA,CASSQVGVRSYGYTF,TGTGCCAGCAGCCAAGTCGGGGTTCGGAGCTATGGCTACACCTTC
TRBV7-9,TRBJ2-6,17,NA,NA,CASSFGALPSGANVLTF,TGTGCCAGCAGCTTTGGGGCCCTCCCCTCTGGGGCCAACGTCCTGACTTTC
TRBV13,TRBJ2-7,15,TRBD2,NA,CASSRAGAFAGEQYF,TGTGCCAGCAGCCGGGCGGGAGCTTTCGCCGGGGAGCAGTACTTC
TRBV10-3,TRBJ2-1,15,TRBD2,once,CAISLAGGPINEQFF,TGTGCCATCAGTCTAGCGGGAGGGCCAATCAATGAGCAGTTCTTC
TRBV10-1,TRBJ2-1,18,TRBD2,NA,CASSEGSAGTRIRNEQFF,TGCGCCAGCAGTGAGGGGAGCGCCGGGACTAGGATACGTAATGAGCAGTTCTTC
TRBV6-1,TRBJ2-3,14,TRBD1,NA,CASSEGQGIDTQYF,TGTGCCAGCAGTGAGGGACAGGGAATAGATACGCAGTATTTT
TRBV6-4,TRBJ2-3,15,TRBD2,NA,CASSRLAGGTDTQYF,TGTGCCAGCAGCCGACTAGCGGGGGGCACAGATACGCAGTATTTT
TRBV2,TRBJ2-7,11,NA,few,CASSASYEQYF,TGTGCCAGCAGTGCCAGCTACGAGCAGTACTTC